This is a list of T cell receptor beta chains from one sample in a study of response to subunit inactivated influenza vaccine. Each CDR3 protein gets one entry after TCRdb re-called the RT-PCR reads with MiXCR. The sample holds 630,000 or so distinct CDR3 sequences; 15% to 19% are singletons and the top ten take 9.5% to 13%. Source: PBMCs from blood, taken 11 to 12 days after vaccination. The receptors were sampled from a man between 50 and 59 years old who received an inactivated influenza vaccine. Both conserved end residues are part of each CDR3. The D gene is left open where the match is weak. Rows may omit the clone size; those that give it use once, few, many or a size class.

len	abundance	d_gene	j_gene	v_gene	CDR3aa	CDR3nt
14	many	.	TRBJ2-5	TRBV10-3	CAINHGTQQETQYF	TGTGCCATCAACCACGGGACGCAACAAGAGACCCAGTACTTC
15	.	TRBD1	TRBJ1-1	TRBV5-1	CASSVGQGGEREAFF	TGCGCCAGCAGCGTAGGACAGGGAGGCGAAAGGGAAGCTTTCTTT
13	few	.	TRBJ2-5	TRBV12-3/TRBV12-4	CASSRGRLETQYF	TGTGCCAGCAGTCGGGGACGTTTAGAGACCCAGTACTTC
18	few	.	TRBJ2-1	TRBV11-2	CASSLNPTLTGAANEQFF	TGTGCCAGCAGCTTAAACCCAACTTTGACTGGCGCAGCCAATGAGCAGTTCTTC
15	few	TRBD1	TRBJ1-1	TRBV5-1	CASKSQGAMNTEAFF	TGCGCCAGCAAATCCCAGGGGGCGATGAACACTGAAGCTTTCTTT
16	few	.	TRBJ2-7	TRBV10-3	CAISESFGTGLYEQYF	TGTGCCATCAGTGAGTCTTTCGGGACTGGGCTCTACGAGCAGTACTTC
15	.	.	TRBJ2-3	TRBV7-2	CASSARWGGGDTQYF	TGTGCCAGCAGCGCCCGGTGGGGGGGCGGAGATACGCAGTATTTT
17	few	.	TRBJ2-1	TRBV4-1	CASSQETERERGDEQFF	TGCGCCAGCAGCCAAGAAACGGAACGGGAGAGGGGCGATGAGCAGTTCTTC
17	.	TRBD2	TRBJ2-5	TRBV6-5	CASSYRGSLAGSGTQYF	TGTGCCAGCAGTTACCGGGGGTCCCTAGCGGGGTCGGGGACCCAGTACTTC
15	few	.	TRBJ2-1	TRBV12-3/TRBV12-4	CASSLGAGVGDEQFF	TGTGCCAGCAGTTTGGGGGCGGGAGTTGGCGATGAGCAGTTCTTC
13	few	TRBD1	TRBJ1-1	TRBV12-3/TRBV12-4	CASSIGGLTEAFF	TGTGCCAGCAGTATAGGGGGCTTGACTGAAGCTTTCTTT
12	.	.	TRBJ1-5	TRBV19	CASSDVNQPQHF	TGTGCCAGTAGCGATGTCAATCAGCCCCAGCATTTT
12	.	.	TRBJ2-1	TRBV2	CASSVEWNEQFF	TGTGCCAGCAGTGTTGAGTGGAATGAGCAGTTCTTC
16	.	.	TRBJ2-3	TRBV12-3/TRBV12-4	CASSSGMGISTDTQYF	TGTGCCAGCAGTTCGGGGATGGGGATTTCGACAGATACGCAGTATTTT
13	.	.	TRBJ1-2	TRBV20-1	CSASRTRGDGYTF	TGCAGTGCTAGCCGGACAAGGGGGGATGGCTACACCTTC
15	few	.	TRBJ2-2	TRBV5-1	CASSFRGDATGELFF	TGCGCCAGCAGCTTCAGGGGGGACGCTACCGGGGAGCTGTTTTTT